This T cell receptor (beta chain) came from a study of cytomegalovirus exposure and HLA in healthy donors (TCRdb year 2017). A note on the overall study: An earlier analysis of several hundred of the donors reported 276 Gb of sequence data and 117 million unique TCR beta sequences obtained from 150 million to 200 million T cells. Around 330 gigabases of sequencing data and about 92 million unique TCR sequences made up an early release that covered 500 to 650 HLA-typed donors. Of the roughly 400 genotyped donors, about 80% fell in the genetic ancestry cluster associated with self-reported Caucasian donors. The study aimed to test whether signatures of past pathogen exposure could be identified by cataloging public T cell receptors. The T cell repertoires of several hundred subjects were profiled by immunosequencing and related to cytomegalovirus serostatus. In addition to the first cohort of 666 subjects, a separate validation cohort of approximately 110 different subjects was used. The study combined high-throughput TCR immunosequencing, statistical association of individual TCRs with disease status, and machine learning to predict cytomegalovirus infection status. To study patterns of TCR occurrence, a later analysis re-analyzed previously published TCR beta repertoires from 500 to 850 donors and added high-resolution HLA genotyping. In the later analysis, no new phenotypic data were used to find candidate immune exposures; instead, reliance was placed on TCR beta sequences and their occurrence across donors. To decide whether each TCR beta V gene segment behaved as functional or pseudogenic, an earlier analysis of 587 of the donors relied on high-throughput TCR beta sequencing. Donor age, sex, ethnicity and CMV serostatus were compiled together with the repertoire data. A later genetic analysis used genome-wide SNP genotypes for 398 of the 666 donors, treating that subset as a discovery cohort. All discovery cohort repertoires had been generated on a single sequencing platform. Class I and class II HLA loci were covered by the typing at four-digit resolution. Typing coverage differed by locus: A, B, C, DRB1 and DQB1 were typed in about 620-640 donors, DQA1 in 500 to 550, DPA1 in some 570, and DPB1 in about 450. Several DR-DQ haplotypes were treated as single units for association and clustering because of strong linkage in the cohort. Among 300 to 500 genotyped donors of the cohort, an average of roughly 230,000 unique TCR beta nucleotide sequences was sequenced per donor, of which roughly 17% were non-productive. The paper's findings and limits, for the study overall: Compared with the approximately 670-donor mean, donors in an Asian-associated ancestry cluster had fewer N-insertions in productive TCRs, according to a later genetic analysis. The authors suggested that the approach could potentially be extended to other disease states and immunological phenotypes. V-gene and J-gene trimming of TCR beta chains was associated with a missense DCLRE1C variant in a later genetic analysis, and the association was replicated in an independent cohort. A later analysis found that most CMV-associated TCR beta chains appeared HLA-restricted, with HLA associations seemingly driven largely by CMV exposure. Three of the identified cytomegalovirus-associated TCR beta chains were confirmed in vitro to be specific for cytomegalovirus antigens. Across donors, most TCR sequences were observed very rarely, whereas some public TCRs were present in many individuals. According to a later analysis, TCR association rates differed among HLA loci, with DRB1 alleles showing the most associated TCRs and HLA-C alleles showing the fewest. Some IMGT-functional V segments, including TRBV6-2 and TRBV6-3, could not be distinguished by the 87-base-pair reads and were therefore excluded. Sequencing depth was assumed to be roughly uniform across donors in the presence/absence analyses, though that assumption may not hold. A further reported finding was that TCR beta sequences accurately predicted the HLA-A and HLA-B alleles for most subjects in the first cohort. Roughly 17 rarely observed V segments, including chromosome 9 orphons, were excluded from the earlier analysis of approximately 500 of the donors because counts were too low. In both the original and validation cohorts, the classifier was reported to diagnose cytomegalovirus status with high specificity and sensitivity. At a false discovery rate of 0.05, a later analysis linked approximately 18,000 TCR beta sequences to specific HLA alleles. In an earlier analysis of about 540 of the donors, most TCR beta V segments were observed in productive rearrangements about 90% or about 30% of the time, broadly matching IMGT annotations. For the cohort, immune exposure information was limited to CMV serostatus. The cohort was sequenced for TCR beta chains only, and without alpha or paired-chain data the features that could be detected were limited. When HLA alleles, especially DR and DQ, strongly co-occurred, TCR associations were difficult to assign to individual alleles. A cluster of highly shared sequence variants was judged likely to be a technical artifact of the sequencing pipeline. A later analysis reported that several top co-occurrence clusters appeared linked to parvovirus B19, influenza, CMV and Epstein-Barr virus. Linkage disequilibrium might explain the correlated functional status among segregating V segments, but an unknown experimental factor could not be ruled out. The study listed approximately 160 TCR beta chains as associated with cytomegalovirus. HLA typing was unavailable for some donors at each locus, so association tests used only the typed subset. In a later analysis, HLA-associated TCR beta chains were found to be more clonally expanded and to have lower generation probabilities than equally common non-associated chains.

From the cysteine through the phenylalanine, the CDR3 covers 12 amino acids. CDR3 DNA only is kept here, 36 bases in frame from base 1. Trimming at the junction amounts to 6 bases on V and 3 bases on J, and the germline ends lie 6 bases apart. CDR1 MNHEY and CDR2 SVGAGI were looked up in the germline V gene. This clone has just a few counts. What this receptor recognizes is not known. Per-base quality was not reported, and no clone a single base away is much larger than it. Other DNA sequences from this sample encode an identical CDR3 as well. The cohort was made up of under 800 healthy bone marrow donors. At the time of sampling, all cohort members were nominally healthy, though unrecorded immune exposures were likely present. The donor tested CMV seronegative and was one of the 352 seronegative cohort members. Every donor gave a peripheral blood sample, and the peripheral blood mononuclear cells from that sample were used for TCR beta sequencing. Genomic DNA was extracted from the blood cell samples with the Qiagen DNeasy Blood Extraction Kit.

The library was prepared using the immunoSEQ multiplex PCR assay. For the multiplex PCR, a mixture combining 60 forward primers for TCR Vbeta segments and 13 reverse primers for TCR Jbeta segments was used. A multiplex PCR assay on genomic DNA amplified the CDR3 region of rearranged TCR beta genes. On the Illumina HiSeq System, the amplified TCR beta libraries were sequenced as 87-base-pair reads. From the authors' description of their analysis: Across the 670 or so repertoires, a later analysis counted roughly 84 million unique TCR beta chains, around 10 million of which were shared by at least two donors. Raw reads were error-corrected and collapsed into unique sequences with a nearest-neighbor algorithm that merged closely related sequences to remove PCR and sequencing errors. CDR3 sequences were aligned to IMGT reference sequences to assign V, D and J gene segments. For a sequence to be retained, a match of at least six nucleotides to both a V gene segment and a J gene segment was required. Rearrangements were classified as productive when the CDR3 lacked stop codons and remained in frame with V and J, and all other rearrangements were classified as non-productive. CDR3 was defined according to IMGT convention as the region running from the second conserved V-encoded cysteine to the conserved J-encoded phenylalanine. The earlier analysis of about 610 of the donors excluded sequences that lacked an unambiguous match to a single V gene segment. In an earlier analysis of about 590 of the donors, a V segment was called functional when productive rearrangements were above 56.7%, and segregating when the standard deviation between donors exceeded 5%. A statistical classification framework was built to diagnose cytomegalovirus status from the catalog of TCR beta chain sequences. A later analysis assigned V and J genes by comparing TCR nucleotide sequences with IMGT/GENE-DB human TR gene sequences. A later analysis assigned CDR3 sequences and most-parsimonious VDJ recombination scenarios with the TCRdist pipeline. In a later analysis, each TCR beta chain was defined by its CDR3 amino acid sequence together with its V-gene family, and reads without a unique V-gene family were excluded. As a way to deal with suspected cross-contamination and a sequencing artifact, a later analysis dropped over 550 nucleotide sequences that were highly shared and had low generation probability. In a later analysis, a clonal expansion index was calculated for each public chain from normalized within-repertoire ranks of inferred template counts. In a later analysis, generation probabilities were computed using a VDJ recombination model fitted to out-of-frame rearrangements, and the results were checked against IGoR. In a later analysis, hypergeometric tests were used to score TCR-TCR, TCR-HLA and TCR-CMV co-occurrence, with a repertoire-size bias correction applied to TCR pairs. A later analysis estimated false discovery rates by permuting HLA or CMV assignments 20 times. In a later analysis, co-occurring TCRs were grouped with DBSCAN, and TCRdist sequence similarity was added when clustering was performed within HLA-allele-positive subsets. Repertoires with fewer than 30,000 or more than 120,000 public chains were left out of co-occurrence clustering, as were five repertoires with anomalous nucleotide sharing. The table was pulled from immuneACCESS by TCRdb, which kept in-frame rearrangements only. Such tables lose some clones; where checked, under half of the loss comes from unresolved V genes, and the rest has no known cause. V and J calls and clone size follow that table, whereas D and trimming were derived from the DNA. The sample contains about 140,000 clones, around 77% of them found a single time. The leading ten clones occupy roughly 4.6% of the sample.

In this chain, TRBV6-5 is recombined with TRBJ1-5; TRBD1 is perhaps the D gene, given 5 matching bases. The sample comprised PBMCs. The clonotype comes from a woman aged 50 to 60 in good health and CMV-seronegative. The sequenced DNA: TGTGCCAGCAGGGGGCCCAATCAGCCCCAGCATTTT. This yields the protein CASRGPNQPQHF.